The clone carrying this TCR beta chain was counted between two and nine times. Its antigen is not identified. With 5 bases clipped from V and 4 bases from J, the junction kept 7 bases outside the gene matches. The CDR3 contains 16 residues. The source of the sample is a study of post-analysis software for immune sequencing data. Study summary: Relapsing-remitting, secondary progressive and progressive-relapsing multiple sclerosis courses were included.

Broader study findings: Roughly five TRBV segments, including TRBV5-6, TRBV5-1 and TRBV20-1, were more frequent in patients than controls.

TCR beta cDNA libraries had unique molecular identifiers. Each CDR3 protein gets one entry after TCRdb re-called the PCR reads with MiXCR. The sample has hundreds of thousands of distinct CDR3 sequences, roughly 50% seen once. The chain recombines TRBV12-3 or TRBV12-4 with TRBJ2-1; 11 bases are a match to TRBD2. The sample taken for sequencing was blood. The TCR comes from a girl between 5 and 17 years old with multiple sclerosis. The CDR3: CASSRPGTSGYNEQFF. DNA of the CDR3: TGTGCCAGCAGTCGACCCGGGACTAGCGGTTACAATGAGCAGTTCTTC.